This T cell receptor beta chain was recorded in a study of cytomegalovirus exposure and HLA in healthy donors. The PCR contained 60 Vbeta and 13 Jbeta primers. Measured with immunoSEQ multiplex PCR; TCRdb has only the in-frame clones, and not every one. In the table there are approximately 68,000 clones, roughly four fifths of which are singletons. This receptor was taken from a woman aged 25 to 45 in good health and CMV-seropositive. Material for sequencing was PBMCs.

The CDR3, as DNA: TGTGCCAGCAGCGTACGCCGGGGACAGGAGAACACCGGGGAGCTGTTTTTT. Its protein product is CASSVRRGQENTGELFF. The gene calls are TRBV9 and TRBJ2-2; 8 nucleotides line up with TRBD1. The CDR3 runs to 17 residues. V lost 1 base to trimming and J lost 1 base; unmatched junction nucleotides: 6. Germline CDR1 and CDR2: SGDLS and YYNGEE. The full variable domain, in which reference TRBV9 and TRBJ2-2 provide the parts outside the CDR3, is DSGVTQTPKHLITATGQRVTLRCSPRSGDLSVYWYQQSLDQGLQFLIQYYNGEERAKGNILERFSAQQFPDLHSELNLSSLELGDSALYFCASSVRRGQENTGELFFGEGSRLTVL.